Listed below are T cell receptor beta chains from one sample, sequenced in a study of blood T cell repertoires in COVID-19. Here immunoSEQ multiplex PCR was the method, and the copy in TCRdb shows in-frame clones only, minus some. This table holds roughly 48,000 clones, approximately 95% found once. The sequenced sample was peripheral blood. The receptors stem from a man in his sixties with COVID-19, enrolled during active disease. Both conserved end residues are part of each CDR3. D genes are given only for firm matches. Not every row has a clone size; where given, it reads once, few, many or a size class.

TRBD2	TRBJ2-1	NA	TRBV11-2	TGTGCCAGCAGTATTCCGGGACTAGCATACAATGAGCAGTTCTTC	CASSIPGLAYNEQFF
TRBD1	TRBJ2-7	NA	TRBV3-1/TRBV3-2	TGTGCCAGCAGCCAAGAGGGACAGACCTACGAGCAGTACTTC	CASSQEGQTYEQYF
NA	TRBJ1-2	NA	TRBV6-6	TGTGCCAGCAGCCCGACAGGCTATGGCTACACCTTC	CASSPTGYGYTF
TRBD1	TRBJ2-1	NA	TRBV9	TGTGCCAGCAGCGTCTCCGGGACAGGGGGCCCTGAGCAGTTCTTC	CASSVSGTGGPEQFF
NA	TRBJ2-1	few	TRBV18	TGTGCCAGCTCACTTGGGGCAGGCAATGAGCAGTTCTTC	CASSLGAGNEQFF
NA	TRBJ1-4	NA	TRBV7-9	TGTGCCAGCAGCTTAGATTACCGGAGGGGTGAAAAACTGTTTTTT	CASSLDYRRGEKLFF
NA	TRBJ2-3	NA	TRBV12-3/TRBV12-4	TGTGCCAGCACCATGACAGATACGCAGTATTTT	CASTMTDTQYF
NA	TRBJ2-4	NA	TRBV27	TGTGCCAGCAGAGATAGGAGGCGGGTTGACAAAAACATTCAGTACTTC	CASRDRRRVDKNIQYF
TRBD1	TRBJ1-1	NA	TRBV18	TGTGCCAGCTCACCCACCCCCCAGGGGGGAAGCACTGAAGCTTTCTTT	CASSPTPQGGSTEAFF
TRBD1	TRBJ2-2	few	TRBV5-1	TGCGCCAGCAGCTCCTCCGGGACAGGAGTCACCGGGGAGCTGTTTTTT	CASSSSGTGVTGELFF
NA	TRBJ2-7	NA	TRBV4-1	TGCGCCAGCAGCCCAGAGGGGGGACCGTACGAGCAGTACTTC	CASSPEGGPYEQYF
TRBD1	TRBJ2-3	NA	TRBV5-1	TGCGCCAGCAGCTCGGGACAGCGCACAGATACGCAGTATTTT	CASSSGQRTDTQYF
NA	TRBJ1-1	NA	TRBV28	TGTGCCAGCAGAAGAGGAGGAACTGAAGCTTTCTTT	CASRRGGTEAFF
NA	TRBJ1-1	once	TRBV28	TGTGCCAGCAGTTTACTCCAGGGGTACGACACTGAAGCTTTCTTT	CASSLLQGYDTEAFF
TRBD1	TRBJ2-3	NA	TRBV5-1	TGCGCCAGCAGTCTAGCCCCACAGGGGGACACAGATACGCAGTATTTT	CASSLAPQGDTDTQYF
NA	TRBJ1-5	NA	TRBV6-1	TGTGCCAGCAGTGAACATAATCAGCCCCAGCATTTT	CASSEHNQPQHF
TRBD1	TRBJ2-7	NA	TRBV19	TGTGCCAGTAGCCGAACAGGGGACGGCGATCGCGAGCAGTACTTC	CASSRTGDGDREQYF
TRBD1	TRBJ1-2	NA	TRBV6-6	TGTGCCAGCAGTCGACAGGGGGAGAGCGGCTACACCTTC	CASSRQGESGYTF
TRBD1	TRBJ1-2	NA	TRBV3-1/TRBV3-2	TGTGCCAGCAGCCCCGGGACAGGGGAATATGGCTACACCTTC	CASSPGTGEYGYTF
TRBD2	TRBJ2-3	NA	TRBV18	TGTGCCAGCTCACTACGGCAAATGGGGTCGGCTAGCGGGGGCACAGATACGCAGTATTTT	CASSLRQMGSASGGTDTQYF
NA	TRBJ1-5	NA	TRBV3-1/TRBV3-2	TGTGCCAGCAGCCAAGATGCCCGGGTCAATCAGCCCCAGCATTTT	CASSQDARVNQPQHF
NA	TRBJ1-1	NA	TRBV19	TGTGCCAGTAGCGAACAGGGAGGGGGCACTGAAGCTTTCTTT	CASSEQGGGTEAFF
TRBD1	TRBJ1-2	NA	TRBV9	TGTGCCAGCAGCGCCGGACTGAGGGGGCAGAACTATGGCTACACCTTC	CASSAGLRGQNYGYTF
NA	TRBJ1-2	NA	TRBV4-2	TGTGCCAGCAGCCAAGGACTAGGGAATAACTATGGCTACACCTTC	CASSQGLGNNYGYTF
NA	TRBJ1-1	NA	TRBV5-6	TGTGCCAGCAGCTTTAGAAGGGGGTACACTGAAGCTTTCTTT	CASSFRRGYTEAFF
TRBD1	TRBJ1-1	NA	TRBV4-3	TGCGCCAGCAGCCAAGGAGACAGGGATGCCACTGAAGCTTTCTTT	CASSQGDRDATEAFF
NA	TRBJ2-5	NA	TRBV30	TGTGCCTGGAGGGTCGGGAGAGGAGCTCAAGAGACCCAGTACTTC	CAWRVGRGAQETQYF
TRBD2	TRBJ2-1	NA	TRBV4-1	TGCGCCAGCAGCCAACCACCGGGGCGGGAGGGCCTTAGGAATGAGCAGTTCTTC	CASSQPPGREGLRNEQFF
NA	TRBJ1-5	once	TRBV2	TGTGCCAGCAAGGGCTACAGGGACAATCAGCCCCAGCATTTT	CASKGYRDNQPQHF
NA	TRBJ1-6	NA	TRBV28	TGTGCCAGCAGTCCCCTGGACAGCCAGAATTCACCCCTCCACTTT	CASSPLDSQNSPLHF
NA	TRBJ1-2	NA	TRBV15	TGTGCCACCAGCAGGGCCCCCGGAGGATACTATGGCTACACCTTC	CATSRAPGGYYGYTF
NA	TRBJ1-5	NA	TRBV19	TGTGCCAGTAGTATACCAGGGAGGTCAGCTTTTCAGCCCCAGCATTTT	CASSIPGRSAFQPQHF
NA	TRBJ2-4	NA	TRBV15	TGTGCCACCAGCAGAGATTACGGGAAATCAAAAAACATTCAGTACTTC	CATSRDYGKSKNIQYF
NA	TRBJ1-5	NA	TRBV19	TGTGCCAGTACCCCCGTCGGGGGAAGGGAGAATCAGCCCCAGCATTTT	CASTPVGGRENQPQHF
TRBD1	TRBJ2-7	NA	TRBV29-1	TGCAGCGTTGCCCTCGGGGCAGGGGGCTACGAGCAGTACTTC	CSVALGAGGYEQYF
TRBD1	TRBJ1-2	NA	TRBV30	TGTGCCTGGAGTGTAGGGACAGCCTATGGCTACACCTTC	CAWSVGTAYGYTF
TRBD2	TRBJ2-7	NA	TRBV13	TGTGCCAGCAGCTTACCCCGGACTAGCGGTCCCTACGAGCAGTACTTC	CASSLPRTSGPYEQYF
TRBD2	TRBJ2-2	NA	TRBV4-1	TGCGCCAGCAGGTCTAGCGGGAGCAATACCGGGGAGCTGTTTTTT	CASRSSGSNTGELFF
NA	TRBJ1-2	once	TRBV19	TGTGCCAGTACGAGGAATGGCTACACCTTC	CASTRNGYTF
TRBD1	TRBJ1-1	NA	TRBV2	TGTGCCAGCAGTGGCGGACAGGTGAACACTGAAGCTTTCTTT	CASSGGQVNTEAFF
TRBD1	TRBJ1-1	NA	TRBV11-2	TGTGCCAGCAGCTTGGCGGGACAGATGAACACTGAAGCTTTCTTT	CASSLAGQMNTEAFF
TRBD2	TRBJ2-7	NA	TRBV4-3	TGCGCCAGCAGCCAAGGAGGCGGGAGAGGATTGACGTACGAGCAGTACTTC	CASSQGGGRGLTYEQYF
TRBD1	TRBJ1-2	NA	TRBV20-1	TGCAGTTCGGGACAGGGATATGGCTACACCTTC	CSSGQGYGYTF